The rows below give T cell receptor beta chains drawn from one sample of a study of cytomegalovirus exposure and HLA in healthy donors. Using immunoSEQ multiplex PCR, the repertoire was profiled, and TCRdb retains in-frame clones only, with some absent. The top ten hold 8.5% to 10% of the sample, which has more than 20,000 clones, around 97% seen once. Sequences were obtained from PBMCs. The source is a man under 40 in good health and CMV-seropositive. CDR3s include the opening cysteine and the closing phenylalanine or tryptophan. D genes are given only for firm matches. Size tells how often a clone was seen (once, few, many) or the class of an expanded clone, and some rows leave it out.

d_gene	v_gene	abundance	j_gene	CDR3aa	CDR3nt
-	TRBV28	-	TRBJ1-2	CASSSPGNGYTF	TGTGCCAGCAGTTCACCGGGGAATGGCTACACCTTC
-	TRBV28	-	TRBJ1-1	CASSFRGVSNTEAFF	TGTGCCAGCAGTTTCCGGGGGGTATCCAACACTGAAGCTTTCTTT
-	TRBV11-2	-	TRBJ2-1	CASSKGERPYNEQFF	TGTGCCAGCAGCAAGGGGGAGAGGCCCTACAATGAGCAGTTCTTC
TRBD1	TRBV27	-	TRBJ1-5	CASSLDRVTQPQHF	TGTGCCAGCAGTTTGGACAGGGTCACTCAGCCCCAGCATTTT
TRBD1	TRBV5-4	-	TRBJ1-2	CASRLTGGKGYTF	TGTGCCAGCAGACTTACAGGGGGGAAAGGCTACACCTTC
TRBD1	TRBV15	-	TRBJ1-5	CATSRADRGYQPQHF	TGTGCCACCAGCAGAGCGGACAGGGGTTATCAGCCCCAGCATTTT
TRBD2	TRBV7-2	once	TRBJ2-7	CASSRGLVSYEQYF	TGTGCCAGCAGCCGAGGACTAGTCTCCTACGAGCAGTACTTC
TRBD2	TRBV2	-	TRBJ2-1	CASRPGGPYDEQFF	TGTGCCAGCAGGCCGGGAGGGCCCTACGATGAGCAGTTCTTC
-	TRBV5-5	-	TRBJ1-2	CASSLLGAGGYTF	TGTGCCAGCAGCTTGTTGGGGGCCGGTGGCTACACCTTC
TRBD2	TRBV18	-	TRBJ2-7	CASSPEAGLRYEQYF	TGTGCCAGCTCACCAGAAGCGGGACTCCGCTACGAGCAGTACTTC
-	TRBV25-1	-	TRBJ2-4	CASSESGDQNIQYF	TGTGCCAGCAGTGAATCGGGGGATCAAAACATTCAGTACTTC
TRBD1	TRBV6-5	-	TRBJ1-2	CASSPTRDSSYGYTF	TGTGCCAGCAGCCCAACCCGGGACAGCTCATATGGCTACACCTTC
-	TRBV28	-	TRBJ1-5	CASSWGRVGNQPQHF	TGTGCCAGCAGCTGGGGGAGGGTCGGTAATCAGCCCCAGCATTTT
TRBD1	TRBV29-1	-	TRBJ2-7	CSVLGGDRAYEQYF	TGCAGCGTACTTGGGGGGGACAGGGCTTACGAGCAGTACTTC
TRBD2	TRBV11-2	-	TRBJ2-7	CASSSGLAATHEQYF	TGTGCCAGCAGCTCGGGACTAGCTGCGACGCACGAGCAGTACTTC
-	TRBV14	-	TRBJ2-7	CASSQKWISRGDYEQYF	TGTGCCAGCAGCCAAAAATGGATAAGCAGGGGCGACTACGAGCAGTACTTC
-	TRBV4-1	-	TRBJ1-5	CASSQDRGGWQPQHF	TGCGCCAGCAGCCAAGATAGGGGGGGTTGGCAGCCCCAGCATTTT
-	TRBV27	-	TRBJ2-1	CASSLGTPGYNEQFF	TGTGCCAGCAGTTTAGGGACACCAGGGTACAATGAGCAGTTCTTC
TRBD2	TRBV7-2	-	TRBJ2-1	CASSRGLAGGQFF	TGTGCCAGCAGCCGAGGACTAGCGGGAGGGCAGTTCTTC
TRBD1	TRBV7-3	medium-sized	TRBJ1-1	CASSHYRGTEAFF	TGTGCCAGCAGCCATTACAGGGGCACTGAAGCTTTCTTT
TRBD2	TRBV6-4	few	TRBJ2-3	CASSDVAGSTDTQYF	TGTGCCAGCAGTGACGTAGCGGGGAGCACAGATACGCAGTATTTT
-	TRBV27	-	TRBJ2-7	CASSFQGNRYEQYF	TGTGCCAGCAGTTTCCAGGGTAATCGGTACGAGCAGTACTTC
TRBD1	TRBV7-2	-	TRBJ2-7	CASSLATGGIGEQYF	TGTGCCAGCAGCTTAGCCACAGGGGGCATCGGCGAGCAGTACTTC
-	TRBV5-1	-	TRBJ2-3	CASRTAGLNTDTQYF	TGCGCCAGCAGGACGGCGGGATTGAACACAGATACGCAGTATTTT
-	TRBV9	-	TRBJ1-3	CASSVEQHSGNTIYF	TGTGCCAGCAGCGTAGAACAGCACTCTGGAAACACCATATATTTT
TRBD2	TRBV5-1	-	TRBJ2-3	CASSFSGTSGTTDTQYF	TGCGCCAGCAGCTTCTCCGGGACTAGCGGGACCACAGATACGCAGTATTTT
TRBD2	TRBV5-1	-	TRBJ2-2	CASHPGLASTGELFF	TGCGCCAGCCACCCGGGACTAGCATCAACCGGGGAGCTGTTTTTT
TRBD1	TRBV5-4	once	TRBJ1-2	CASSRTGAYGYTF	TGTGCCAGCAGCCGGACAGGGGCCTATGGCTACACCTTC
TRBD2	TRBV5-1	-	TRBJ2-7	CASSQLLAGVPYEQYF	TGCGCCAGCAGCCAACTCTTGGCGGGGGTACCCTACGAGCAGTACTTC
-	TRBV7-6	-	TRBJ2-2	CASSLGGRGSTGELFF	TGTGCCAGCAGCTTGGGCGGGCGGGGAAGCACCGGGGAGCTGTTTTTT
-	TRBV6-5	-	TRBJ2-7	CASSGELGSSYEQYF	TGTGCCAGCAGTGGCGAGTTGGGCAGCTCCTACGAGCAGTACTTC
-	TRBV12-1	once	TRBJ2-7	CASSPKGLAGVKDGEQYF	TGTGCCAGCAGCCCCAAGGGACTAGCGGGAGTAAAAGATGGCGAGCAGTACTTC
-	TRBV7-3	-	TRBJ2-2	CASSLKRDWTGELFF	TGTGCCAGCAGCTTAAAGAGGGATTGGACCGGGGAGCTGTTTTTT
TRBD1	TRBV27	once	TRBJ2-7	CASSLRGRDRVYLEYF	TGTGCCAGCAGTTTACGAGGAAGGGACAGGGTTTATTTAGAGTACTTC
TRBD1	TRBV18	-	TRBJ1-4	CASSPETGGSTNEKLFF	TGTGCCAGCTCACCGGAGACAGGGGGATCTACTAATGAAAAACTGTTTTTT
TRBD2	TRBV30	-	TRBJ2-7	CAWIAGAYEQYF	TGTGCCTGGATAGCGGGGGCCTACGAGCAGTACTTC
TRBD2	TRBV9	once	TRBJ2-2	CASSGLAGPNTGELFF	TGTGCCAGCAGCGGACTAGCGGGGCCCAACACCGGGGAGCTGTTTTTT
TRBD2	TRBV5-1	-	TRBJ2-7	CASRSPGLAESSYEQYF	TGCGCCAGCAGGTCTCCGGGACTAGCGGAGAGCTCCTACGAGCAGTACTTC
TRBD1	TRBV18	once	TRBJ2-3	CASSPRQGADTQYF	TGTGCCAGCTCACCTCGACAGGGCGCAGATACGCAGTATTTT
TRBD2	TRBV2	-	TRBJ2-7	CASRTSGGSYEQYF	TGTGCCAGCAGGACTAGCGGTGGCTCCTACGAGCAGTACTTC
-	TRBV7-2	-	TRBJ2-7	CASSIWSGSYEQYF	TGTGCCAGCTCAATTTGGAGCGGAAGCTACGAGCAGTACTTC
-	TRBV6-5	-	TRBJ2-3	CASTRGTFTDTQYF	TGTGCCAGCACACGGGGGACTTTCACAGATACGCAGTATTTT
-	TRBV5-4	once	TRBJ2-1	CASSPSSNNEQFF	TGTGCCAGCAGCCCTTCTAGCAACAATGAGCAGTTCTTC
TRBD2	TRBV7-6	-	TRBJ2-7	CASSLIAGTNSYEQYF	TGTGCCAGCAGCTTGATCGCCGGGACTAACTCCTACGAGCAGTACTTC
TRBD1	TRBV7-2	-	TRBJ1-2	CASSLDPGTANYGYTF	TGTGCCAGCAGCTTAGACCCGGGGACAGCTAACTATGGCTACACCTTC
TRBD2	TRBV5-4	-	TRBJ2-1	CASSLVPTPAGNEQFF	TGTGCCAGCAGCTTGGTACCGACCCCAGCGGGGAATGAGCAGTTCTTC